This T cell receptor (beta chain) is drawn from a study of blood T cells in healthy people across ages. This clonotype was observed a handful of times. It was with a sample-barcoded 5' primer and a J-beta primer mix that a second PCR of about 7 to 12 cycles was run. TCRdb recomputed calls from the 5' RACE reads with MiXCR, one row per CDR3 protein. The sample records roughly 2 million distinct CDR3 sequences, roughly 49% being singletons. J was trimmed by 2 bases and V by 6 bases; bases with no gene match: 9. CDR3 size: 16 residues. Germline loops: CDR1 MNHEY, CDR2 SVGEGT. The material sequenced was blood. This sequence joins TRBV6-2 or TRBV6-3 and TRBJ2-1; 8 nucleotides match TRBD1. The source is a woman in her thirties or forties in good health. The CDR3 bases are TGTGCCAGCAGCCCTAGGACAGGGAGAGCCTACAATGAGCAGTTCTTC. It encodes CASSPRTGRAYNEQFF.